This T cell receptor beta chain was identified in a study of CD8+ T cells in alopecia areata. Across the study: Treatment of the treated patients consisted of oral tofacitinib, 5 to 10 mg twice daily. Severity in treated patients was scored by percentage of scalp area affected.

V lost 6 bases to trimming and J lost 6 bases, with 15 bases between them. Germline V gene sequence: CDR1 SGHTA, CDR2 FQGNSA. The CDR3 covers 13 residues. Extraction of RNA preceded its reverse transcription into cDNA, which served as the sequencing template. The table came from immunoSEQ multiplex PCR; TCRdb's copy has only in-frame clones and leaves some out. The repertoire holds about 210,000 clones, with about three fifths as singletons. Treatment reported: oral pan-JAK inhibitor, 5-10 mg twice daily. This chain links TRBV7-2 with TRBJ2-7; D unresolved. Source: CD4+ T cells sorted from blood, taken at week 4, from a patient treated with tofacitinib. This sequence was found in a human donor with alopecia areata. The CDR3 bases are TGTGCCAGCAGGTTCGAGGCTTTGTCCGAGCAGTACTTC. Its translation: CASRFEALSEQYF. The full variable domain, rest sourced from reference TRBV7-2 and TRBJ2-7, is GAGVSQSPSNKVTEKGKDVELRCDPISGHTALYWYRQSLGQGLEFLIYFQGNSAPDKSGLPSDRFSAERTGGSVSTLTIQRTQQEDSAVYLCASRFEALSEQYFGPGTRLTVT.